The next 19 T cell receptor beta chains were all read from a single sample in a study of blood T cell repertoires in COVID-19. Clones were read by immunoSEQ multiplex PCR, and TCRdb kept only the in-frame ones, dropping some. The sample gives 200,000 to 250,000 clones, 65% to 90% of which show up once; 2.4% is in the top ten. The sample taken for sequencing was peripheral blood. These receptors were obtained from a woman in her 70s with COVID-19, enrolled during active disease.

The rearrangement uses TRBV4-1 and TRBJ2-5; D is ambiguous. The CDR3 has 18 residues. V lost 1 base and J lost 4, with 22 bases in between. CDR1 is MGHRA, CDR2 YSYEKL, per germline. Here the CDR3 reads CASSQGVEANLPRETQYF. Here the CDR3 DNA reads TGCGCCAGCAGCCAAGGCGTCGAAGCCAATCTTCCCCGAGAGACCCAGTACTTC.

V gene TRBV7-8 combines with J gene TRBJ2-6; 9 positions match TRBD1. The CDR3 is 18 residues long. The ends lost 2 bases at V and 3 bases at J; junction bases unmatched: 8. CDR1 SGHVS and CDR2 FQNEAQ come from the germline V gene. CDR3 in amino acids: CASSLSPGQGGGANVLTF. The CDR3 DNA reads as TGTGCCAGCAGCTTATCCCCGGGACAGGGTGGTGGGGCCAACGTCCTGACTTTC.

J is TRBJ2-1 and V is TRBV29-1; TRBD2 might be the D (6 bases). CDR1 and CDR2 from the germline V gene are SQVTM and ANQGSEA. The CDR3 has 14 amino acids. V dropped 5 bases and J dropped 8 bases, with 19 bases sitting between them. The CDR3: CSVIRDFNLDEQFF. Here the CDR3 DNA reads TGCAGCGTTATCAGGGACTTTAACCTTGATGAGCAGTTCTTC.

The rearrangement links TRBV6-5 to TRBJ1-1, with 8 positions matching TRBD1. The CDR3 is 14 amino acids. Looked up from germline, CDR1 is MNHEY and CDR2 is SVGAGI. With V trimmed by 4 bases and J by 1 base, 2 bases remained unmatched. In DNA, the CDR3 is TGTGCCAGCAGTTTTACAGGGGGGAACACTGAAGCTTTCTTT. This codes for CASSFTGGNTEAFF.

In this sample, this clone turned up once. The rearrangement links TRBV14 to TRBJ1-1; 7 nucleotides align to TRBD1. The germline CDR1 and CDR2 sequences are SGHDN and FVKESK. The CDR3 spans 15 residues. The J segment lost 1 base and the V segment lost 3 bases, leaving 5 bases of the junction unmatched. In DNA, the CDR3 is TGTGCCAGCAGCCAGACGGGACAGACGAACACTGAAGCTTTCTTT. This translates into CASSQTGQTNTEAFF.

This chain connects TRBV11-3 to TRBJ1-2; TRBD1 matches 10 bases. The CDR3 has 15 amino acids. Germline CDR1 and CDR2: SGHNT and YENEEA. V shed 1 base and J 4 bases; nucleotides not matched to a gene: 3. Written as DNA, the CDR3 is TGTGCCAGCAGCTTAGGCCGGACAGGGGGCTATGGCTACACCTTC. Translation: CASSLGRTGGYGYTF.

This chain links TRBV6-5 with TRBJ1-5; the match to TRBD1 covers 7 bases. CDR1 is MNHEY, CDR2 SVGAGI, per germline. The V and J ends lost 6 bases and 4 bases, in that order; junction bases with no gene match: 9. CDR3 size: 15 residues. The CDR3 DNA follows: TGTGCCAGCAGGGATGGACAGGCTGATAATCAGCCCCAGCATTTT. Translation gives CASRDGQADNQPQHF.

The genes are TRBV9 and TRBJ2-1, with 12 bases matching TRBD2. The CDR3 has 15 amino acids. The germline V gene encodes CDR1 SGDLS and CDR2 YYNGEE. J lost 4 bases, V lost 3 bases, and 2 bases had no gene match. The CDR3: CASSGTSGDYNEQFF. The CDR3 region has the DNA TGTGCCAGCAGCGGGACTAGCGGGGATTACAATGAGCAGTTCTTC. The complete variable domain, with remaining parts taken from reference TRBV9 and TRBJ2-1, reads DSGVTQTPKHLITATGQRVTLRCSPRSGDLSVYWYQQSLDQGLQFLIQYYNGEERAKGNILERFSAQQFPDLHSELNLSSLELGDSALYFCASSGTSGDYNEQFFGPGTRLTVL.

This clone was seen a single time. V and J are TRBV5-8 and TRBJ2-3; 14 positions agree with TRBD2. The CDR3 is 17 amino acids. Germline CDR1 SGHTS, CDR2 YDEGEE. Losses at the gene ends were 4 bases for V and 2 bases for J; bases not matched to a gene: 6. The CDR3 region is CASSRLAGGPPTDTQYF. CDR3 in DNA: TGTGCCAGCAGCCGACTAGCGGGAGGGCCACCCACAGATACGCAGTATTTT. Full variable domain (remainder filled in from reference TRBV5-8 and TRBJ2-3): EAGVTQSPTHLIKTRGQQATLRCSPISGHTSVYWYQQALGLGLQFLLWYDEGEERNRGNFPPRFSGRQFPNYSSELNVNALELEDSALYLCASSRLAGGPPTDTQYFGPGTRLTVL.

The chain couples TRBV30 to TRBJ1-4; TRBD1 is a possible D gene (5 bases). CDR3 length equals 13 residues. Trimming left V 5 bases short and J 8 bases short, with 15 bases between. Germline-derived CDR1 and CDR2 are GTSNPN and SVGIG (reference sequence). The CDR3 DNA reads TGTGCCTGGGCCCCTCACGGGGGGGAAAAACTGTTTTTT. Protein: CAWAPHGGEKLFF.

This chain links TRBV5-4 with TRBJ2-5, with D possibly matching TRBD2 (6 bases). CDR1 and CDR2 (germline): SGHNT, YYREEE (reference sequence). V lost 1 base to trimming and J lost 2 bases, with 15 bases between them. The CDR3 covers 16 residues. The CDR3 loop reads CASSLYGGLDQETQYF. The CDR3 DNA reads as TGTGCCAGCAGCTTGTACGGGGGTTTAGATCAAGAGACCCAGTACTTC.

In DNA, the CDR3 is TGTGCCAGCAGCTTAGTGGGACTTAAAAATTCACCCCTCCACTTT. This translates into CASSLVGLKNSPLHF. The chain couples TRBV7-8 to TRBJ1-6, with a tentative D call TRBD1 (5 bases). Trimming shortened V by 1 base and J by 7 bases, and 11 bases separated the two germline ends. Germline-derived CDR1 and CDR2 are SGHVS and FQNEAQ. CDR3 length: 15 residues.

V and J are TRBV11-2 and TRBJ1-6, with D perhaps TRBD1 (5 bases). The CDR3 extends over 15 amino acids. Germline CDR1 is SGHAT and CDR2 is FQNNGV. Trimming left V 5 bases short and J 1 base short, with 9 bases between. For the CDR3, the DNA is TGTGCCAGCAGCCCGCAGGGTTCCTATAATTCACCCCTCCACTTT. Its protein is CASSPQGSYNSPLHF. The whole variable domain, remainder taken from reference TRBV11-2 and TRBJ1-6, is EAGVAQSPRYKIIEKRQSVAFWCNPISGHATLYWYQQILGQGPKLLIQFQNNGVVDDSQLPKDRFSAERLKGVDSTLKIQPAKLEDSAVYLCASSPQGSYNSPLHFGNGTRLTVT.

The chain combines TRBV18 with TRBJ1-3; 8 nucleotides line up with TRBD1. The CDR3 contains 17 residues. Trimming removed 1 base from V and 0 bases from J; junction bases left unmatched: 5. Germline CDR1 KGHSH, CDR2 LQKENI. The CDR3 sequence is CASSPLSTGGSGNTIYF. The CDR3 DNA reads TGTGCCAGCTCACCACTTTCCACAGGGGGCTCTGGAAACACCATATATTTT.

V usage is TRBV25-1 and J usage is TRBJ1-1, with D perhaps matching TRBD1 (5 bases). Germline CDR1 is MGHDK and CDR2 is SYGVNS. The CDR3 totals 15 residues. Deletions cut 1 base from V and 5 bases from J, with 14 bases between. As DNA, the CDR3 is TGTGCCAGCAGTGAATCTAGTTTAGGGGATACTGAAGCTTTCTTT. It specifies CASSESSLGDTEAFF.

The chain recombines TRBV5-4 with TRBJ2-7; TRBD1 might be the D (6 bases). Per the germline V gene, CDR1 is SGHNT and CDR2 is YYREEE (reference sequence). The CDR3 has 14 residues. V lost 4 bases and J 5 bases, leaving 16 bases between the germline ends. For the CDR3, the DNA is TGTGCCAGCAGCCCCCGACAGGACGACAACGAGCAGTACTTC. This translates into CASSPRQDDNEQYF.

The CDR3 loop reads CASSLQGSRHTNTEAFF. Written as DNA, the CDR3 is TGTGCCAGCAGCCTACAGGGTTCGAGGCATACGAACACTGAAGCTTTCTTT. The chain links TRBV3-1 (or the pseudogene TRBV3-2) to TRBJ1-1, with D perhaps matching TRBD1 (6 bases). Between the trimmed V and J ends, which lost 4 bases and 1 base, there was a span of 19 bases. This CDR3 has 17 amino acids. Per the germline V gene, CDR1 is LGHDT and CDR2 is YNNKEL (reference sequence).

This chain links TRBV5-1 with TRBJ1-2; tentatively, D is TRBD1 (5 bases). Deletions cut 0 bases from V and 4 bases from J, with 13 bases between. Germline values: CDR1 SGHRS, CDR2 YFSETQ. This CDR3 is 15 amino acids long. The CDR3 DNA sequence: TGCGCCAGCAGCTTGGTAGTTGGGGGGACCTATGGCTACACCTTC. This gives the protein CASSLVVGGTYGYTF.

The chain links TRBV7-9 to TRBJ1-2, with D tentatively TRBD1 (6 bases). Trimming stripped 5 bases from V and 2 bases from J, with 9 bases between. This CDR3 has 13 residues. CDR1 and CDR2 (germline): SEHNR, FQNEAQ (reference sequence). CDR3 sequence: CASSRDTNYGYTF. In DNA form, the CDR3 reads TGTGCCAGCAGCCGGGACACCAACTATGGCTACACCTTC.